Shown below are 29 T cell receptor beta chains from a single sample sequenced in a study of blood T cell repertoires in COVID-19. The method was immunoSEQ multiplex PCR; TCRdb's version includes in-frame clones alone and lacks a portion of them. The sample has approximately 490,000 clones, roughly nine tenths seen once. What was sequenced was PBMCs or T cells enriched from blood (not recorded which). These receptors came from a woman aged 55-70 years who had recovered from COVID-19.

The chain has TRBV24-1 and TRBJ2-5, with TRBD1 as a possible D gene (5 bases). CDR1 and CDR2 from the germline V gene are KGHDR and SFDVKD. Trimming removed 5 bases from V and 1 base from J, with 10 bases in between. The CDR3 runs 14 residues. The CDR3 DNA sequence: TGTGCCACCAGTGCCACGGACATCCAAGAGACCCAGTACTTC. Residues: CATSATDIQETQYF.

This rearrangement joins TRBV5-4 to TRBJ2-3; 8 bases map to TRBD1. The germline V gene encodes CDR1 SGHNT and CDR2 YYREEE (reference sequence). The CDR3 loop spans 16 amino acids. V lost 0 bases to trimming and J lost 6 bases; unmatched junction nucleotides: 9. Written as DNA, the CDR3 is TGTGCCAGCAGCTTGGGGACAGGGTTATCCGGGGATACGCAGTATTTT. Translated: CASSLGTGLSGDTQYF.

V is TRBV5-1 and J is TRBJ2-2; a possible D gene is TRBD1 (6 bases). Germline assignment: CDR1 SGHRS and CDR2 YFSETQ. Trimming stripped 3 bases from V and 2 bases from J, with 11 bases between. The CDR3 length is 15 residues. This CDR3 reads CASSSGQPNTGELFF. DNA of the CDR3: TGCGCCAGCAGCTCAGGACAGCCCAACACCGGGGAGCTGTTTTTT.

This CDR3 reads CASSLGRGYNSPLHF. The CDR3 DNA reads as TGTGCCAGCAGCTTGGGTCGGGGTTATAATTCACCCCTCCACTTT. The chain recombines TRBV5-5 with TRBJ1-6, with D unresolved. Germline CDR1 reads SGHKS; CDR2 reads YYEKEE (reference sequence). Trimming pared 0 bases from V and 4 bases from J, leaving 8 bases between. The CDR3 has 15 amino acids.

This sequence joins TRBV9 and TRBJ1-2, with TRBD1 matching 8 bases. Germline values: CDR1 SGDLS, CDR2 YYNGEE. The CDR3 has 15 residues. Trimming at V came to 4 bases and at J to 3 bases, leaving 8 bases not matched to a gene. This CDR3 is CASSSFRGPYYGYTF. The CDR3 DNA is TGTGCCAGCAGCTCGTTCAGGGGGCCCTACTATGGCTACACCTTC.

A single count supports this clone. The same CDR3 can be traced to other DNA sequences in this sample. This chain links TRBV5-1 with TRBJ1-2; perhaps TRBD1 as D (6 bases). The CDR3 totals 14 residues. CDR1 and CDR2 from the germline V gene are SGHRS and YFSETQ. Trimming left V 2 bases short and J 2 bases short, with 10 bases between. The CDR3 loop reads CASSLGQSNYGYTF. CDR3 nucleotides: TGCGCCAGCAGCTTAGGACAGAGCAACTATGGCTACACCTTC.

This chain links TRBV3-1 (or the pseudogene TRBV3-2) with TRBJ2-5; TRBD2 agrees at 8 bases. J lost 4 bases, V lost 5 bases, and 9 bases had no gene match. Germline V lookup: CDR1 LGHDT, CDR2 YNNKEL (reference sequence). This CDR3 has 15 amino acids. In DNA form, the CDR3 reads TGTGCCAGCAGCGCAATTCGGGGGGGTGGAGAGACCCAGTACTTC. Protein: CASSAIRGGGETQYF.

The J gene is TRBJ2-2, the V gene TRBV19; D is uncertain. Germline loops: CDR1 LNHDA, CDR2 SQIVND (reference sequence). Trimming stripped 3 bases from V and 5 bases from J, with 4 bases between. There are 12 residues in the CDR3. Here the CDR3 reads CASSIGTGELFF. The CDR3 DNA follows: TGTGCCAGTAGTATCGGGACCGGGGAGCTGTTTTTT.

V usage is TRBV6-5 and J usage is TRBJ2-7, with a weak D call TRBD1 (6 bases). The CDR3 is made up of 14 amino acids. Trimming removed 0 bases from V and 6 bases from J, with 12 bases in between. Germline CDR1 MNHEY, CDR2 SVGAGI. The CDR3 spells CASSYSQGLGEQYF. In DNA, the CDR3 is TGTGCCAGCAGTTACTCCCAGGGGTTGGGCGAGCAGTACTTC.

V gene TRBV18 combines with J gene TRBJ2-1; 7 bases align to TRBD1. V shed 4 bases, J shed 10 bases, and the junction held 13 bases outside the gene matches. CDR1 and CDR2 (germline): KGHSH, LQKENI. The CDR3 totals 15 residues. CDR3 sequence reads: CASSLGTERVYEQFF. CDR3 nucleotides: TGTGCCAGCTCACTTGGGACAGAGAGGGTCTACGAGCAGTTCTTC.

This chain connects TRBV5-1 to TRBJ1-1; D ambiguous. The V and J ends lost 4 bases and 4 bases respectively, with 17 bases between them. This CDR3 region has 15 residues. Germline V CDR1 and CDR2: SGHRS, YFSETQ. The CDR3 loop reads CASSTRAGQGTEAFF. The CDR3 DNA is TGCGCCAGCAGCACCCGGGCGGGTCAAGGCACTGAAGCTTTCTTT.

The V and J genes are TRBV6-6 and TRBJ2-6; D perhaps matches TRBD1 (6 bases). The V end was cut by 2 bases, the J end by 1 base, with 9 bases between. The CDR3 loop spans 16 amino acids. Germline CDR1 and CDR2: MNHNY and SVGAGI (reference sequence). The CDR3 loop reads CASSYATGSGANVLTF. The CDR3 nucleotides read TGTGCCAGCAGTTACGCGACAGGATCTGGGGCCAACGTCCTGACTTTC.

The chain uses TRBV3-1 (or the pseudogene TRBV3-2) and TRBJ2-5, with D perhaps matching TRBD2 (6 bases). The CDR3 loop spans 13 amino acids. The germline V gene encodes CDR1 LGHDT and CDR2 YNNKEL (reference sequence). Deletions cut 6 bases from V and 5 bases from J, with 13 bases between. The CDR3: CASSRGGGETQYF. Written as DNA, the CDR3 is TGTGCCAGCAGTCGGGGAGGAGGGGAGACCCAGTACTTC.

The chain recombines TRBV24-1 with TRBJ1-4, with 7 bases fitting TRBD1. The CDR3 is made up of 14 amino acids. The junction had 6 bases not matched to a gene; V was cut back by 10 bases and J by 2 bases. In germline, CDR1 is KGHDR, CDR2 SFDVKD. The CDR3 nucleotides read TGTGCCACTTTAGAGGGGGCGACTAATGAAAAACTGTTTTTT. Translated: CATLEGATNEKLFF.

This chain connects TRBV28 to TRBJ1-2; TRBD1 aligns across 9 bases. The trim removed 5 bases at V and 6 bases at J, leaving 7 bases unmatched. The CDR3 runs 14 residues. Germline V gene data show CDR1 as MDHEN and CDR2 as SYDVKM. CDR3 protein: CASSRTGQGNGYTF. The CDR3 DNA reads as TGTGCCAGCAGTAGGACGGGACAGGGTAATGGCTACACCTTC.

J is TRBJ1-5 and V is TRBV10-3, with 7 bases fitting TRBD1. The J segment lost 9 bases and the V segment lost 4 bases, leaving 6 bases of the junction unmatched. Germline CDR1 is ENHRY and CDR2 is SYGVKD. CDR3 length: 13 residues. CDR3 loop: CAISGGGSGPQHF. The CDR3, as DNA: TGTGCCATCAGTGGAGGGGGCAGCGGGCCCCAGCATTTT.

The CDR3 is CASSRTSGVGDTQYF. The CDR3, as DNA: TGCGCCAGCAGCCGGACTAGCGGGGTTGGAGATACGCAGTATTTT. The chain combines TRBV4-1 with TRBJ2-3; 12 bases are a match to TRBD2. Germline V gene lookup returns CDR1 MGHRA and CDR2 YSYEKL. The V gene end was trimmed by 4 bases and the J gene end by 5 bases; junction bases not matched to a gene: 4. The CDR3 has 15 residues.

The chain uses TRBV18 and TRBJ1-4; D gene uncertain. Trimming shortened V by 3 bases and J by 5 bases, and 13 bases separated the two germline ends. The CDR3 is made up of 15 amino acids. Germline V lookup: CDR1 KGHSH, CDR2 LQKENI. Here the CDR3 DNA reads TGTGCCAGCTCACCTGCGGGCCGAGGGAATGAAAAACTGTTTTTT. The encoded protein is CASSPAGRGNEKLFF.

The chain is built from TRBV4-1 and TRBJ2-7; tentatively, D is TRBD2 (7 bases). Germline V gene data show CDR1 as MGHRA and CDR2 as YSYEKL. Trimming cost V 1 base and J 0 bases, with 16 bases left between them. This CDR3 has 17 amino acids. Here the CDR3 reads CASSQASGGQSSYEQYF. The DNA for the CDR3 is TGCGCCAGCAGCCAAGCGTCCGGGGGGCAGAGCTCCTACGAGCAGTACTTC.

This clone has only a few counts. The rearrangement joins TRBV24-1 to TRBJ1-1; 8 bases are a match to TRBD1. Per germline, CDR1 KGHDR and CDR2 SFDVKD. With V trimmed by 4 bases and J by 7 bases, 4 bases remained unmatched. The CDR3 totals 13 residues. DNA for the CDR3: TGTGCCACCAGTGAGACAGGGGCCGGTGAAGCTTTCTTT. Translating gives CATSETGAGEAFF.

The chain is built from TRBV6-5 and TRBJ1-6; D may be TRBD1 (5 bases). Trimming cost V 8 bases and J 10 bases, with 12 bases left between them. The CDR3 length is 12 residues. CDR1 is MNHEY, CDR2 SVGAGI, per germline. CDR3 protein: CASSKRGSPLHF. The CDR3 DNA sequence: TGTGCCAGCTCGAAGCGGGGGTCACCCCTCCACTTT.

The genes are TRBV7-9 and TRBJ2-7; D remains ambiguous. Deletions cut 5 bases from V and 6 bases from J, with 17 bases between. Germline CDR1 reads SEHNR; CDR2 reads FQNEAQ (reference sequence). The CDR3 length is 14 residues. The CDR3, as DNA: TGTGCCAGCAGCCCCGTGGCTGGTCCTCGCGAGCAGTACTTC. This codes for CASSPVAGPREQYF.

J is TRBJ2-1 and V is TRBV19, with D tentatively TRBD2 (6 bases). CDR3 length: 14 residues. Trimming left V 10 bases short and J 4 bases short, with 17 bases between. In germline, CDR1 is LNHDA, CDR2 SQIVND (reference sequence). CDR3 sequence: CATSRDWGYNEQFF. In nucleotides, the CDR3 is TGTGCCACTAGCCGGGACTGGGGTTACAATGAGCAGTTCTTC.

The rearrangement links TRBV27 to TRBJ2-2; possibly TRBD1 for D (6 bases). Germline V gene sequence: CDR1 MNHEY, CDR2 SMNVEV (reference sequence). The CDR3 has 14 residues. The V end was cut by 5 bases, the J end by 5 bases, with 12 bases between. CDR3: CASSIGQWTGELFF. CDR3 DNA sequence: TGTGCCAGCAGTATCGGACAGTGGACCGGGGAGCTGTTTTTT.

CDR3 nucleotide sequence: TGTGCCAGCAGGGGACAGTTGGGCAATCAGCCCCAGCATTTT. Its protein product is CASRGQLGNQPQHF. The J gene is TRBJ1-5, the V gene TRBV2; the match to TRBD1 covers 7 bases. Trimming cost V 6 bases and J 2 bases; bases outside gene matches: 4. The CDR3 consists of 14 residues. CDR1 is SNHLY and CDR2 is FYNNEI in the germline V gene.

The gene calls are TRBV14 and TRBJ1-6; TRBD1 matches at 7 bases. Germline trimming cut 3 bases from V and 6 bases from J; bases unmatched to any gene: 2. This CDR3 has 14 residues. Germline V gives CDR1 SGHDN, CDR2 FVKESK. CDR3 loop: CASSHRGSNSPLHF. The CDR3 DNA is TGTGCCAGCAGCCACAGGGGGTCTAATTCACCCCTCCACTTT.

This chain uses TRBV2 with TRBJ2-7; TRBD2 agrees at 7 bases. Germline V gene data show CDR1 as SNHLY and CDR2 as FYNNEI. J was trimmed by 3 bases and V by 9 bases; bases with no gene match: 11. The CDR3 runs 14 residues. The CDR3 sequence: CASSVGLAVYEQYF. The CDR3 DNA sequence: TGTGCCAGTTCAGTCGGGCTAGCGGTCTACGAGCAGTACTTC.

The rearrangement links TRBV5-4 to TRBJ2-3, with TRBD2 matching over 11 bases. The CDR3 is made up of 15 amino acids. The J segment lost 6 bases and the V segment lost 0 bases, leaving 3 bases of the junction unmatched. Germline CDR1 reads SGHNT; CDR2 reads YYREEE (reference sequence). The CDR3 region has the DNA TGTGCCAGCAGCTTGGCTAGCGGGGGGCCGGATACGCAGTATTTT. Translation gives CASSLASGGPDTQYF.

As DNA, the CDR3 is TGTGCCAGTAGCCGCGGACAGGGAGAGTTAGGCTATGGCTACACCTTC. Amino acids: CASSRGQGELGYGYTF. The V and J genes are TRBV19 and TRBJ1-2; 8 nucleotides agree with TRBD1. Germline CDR1 reads LNHDA; CDR2 reads SQIVND (reference sequence). V shed 6 bases and J 4 bases; nucleotides not matched to a gene: 13. This CDR3 spans 16 amino acids.